This T cell receptor (beta chain) was obtained from a study of a mutant IDH1 vaccine in newly diagnosed glioma. Study at large: Vaccination followed radiotherapy alone by 4-6 weeks, or accompanied temozolomide cycles. Week 35 was safety follow-up visit V12; week 47 was end-of-study visit V13.

Trimming took off 7 bases at V and 8 bases at J, with 12 bases between the two ends. This CDR3 region has 12 residues. From germline, CDR1 is MNHNS and CDR2 SASEGT. Repertoires were generated with immunoSEQ multiplex PCR, while TCRdb's copy carries only in-frame clones and drops some. The profile shows fewer than 35,000 clones, about 76% of them singletons. This clone has just a few counts. The antigen remains undetermined. Time point reported: week 35, safety follow-up. Topical imiquimod was applied with each vaccine dose, which held 300 ug of mutant IDH1 20-mer peptide. The origin of this receptor is a man aged 45-65 years with glioma. The genes are TRBV6-1 and TRBJ2-1, with a weak D call TRBD1 (5 bases). Sample: PBMCs, taken from a glioma patient whose treatment included an IDH1 peptide vaccine. Here the CDR3 reads CASTRSRDEQFF. The CDR3 region has the DNA TGTGCCAGCACTCGATCCAGGGATGAGCAGTTCTTC.